Listed here are 27 T cell receptor beta chains from one sample, sequenced in a study of lymphopenia after photon versus proton radiotherapy. Measured with immunoSEQ multiplex PCR; TCRdb has only the in-frame clones, and not every one. The sample contains 65,000 to 70,000 clones, roughly 90% of which appear only once. The sequencing used peripheral blood, collected from a patient treated with photon-based radiotherapy. These receptors came from a woman between 65 and 79 years old with pancreatic cancer.

This chain links TRBV28 with TRBJ2-3; 10 bases align to TRBD2. CDR1 is MDHEN and CDR2 is SYDVKM in the germline V gene. J lost 9 bases, V lost 4 bases, and 13 bases had no gene match. The CDR3 is 16 residues long. CDR3 in amino acids: CASSSQTSGSGETQYF. The CDR3 DNA is TGTGCCAGCAGTTCCCAGACTAGCGGGTCCGGGGAGACGCAGTATTTT. The full variable domain, in which reference TRBV28 and TRBJ2-3 provide the parts outside the CDR3, is DVKVTQSSRYLVKRTGEKVFLECVQDMDHENMFWYRQDPGLGLRLIYFSYDVKMKEKGDIPEGYSVSREKKERFSLILESASTNQTSMYLCASSSQTSGSGETQYFGPGTRLTVL.

This chain connects TRBV28 to TRBJ1-2, with a possible D match to TRBD1 (5 bases). This CDR3 region has 15 residues. Looked up from germline, CDR1 is MDHEN and CDR2 is SYDVKM. The V gene lost 6 bases and the J gene lost 4 bases, with 18 bases spanning the gap. CDR3 sequence (DNA): TGTGCCAGCAGCCCCAGGGAAAGGGAACTCTATGGCTACACCTTC. Translating it yields CASSPRERELYGYTF.

The chain recombines TRBV7-8 with TRBJ2-5, with TRBD1 matching 8 bases. The CDR3 is made up of 16 amino acids. Germline assignment: CDR1 SGHVS and CDR2 FQNEAQ. V lost 0 bases and J lost 4; bases outside the gene matches: 7. The CDR3 region has the DNA TGTGCCAGCAGCTTAGCTCCAGGGGGCGCGGGAGAGACCCAGTACTTC. Protein product: CASSLAPGGAGETQYF.

This chain connects TRBV7-2 to TRBJ2-7, with D perhaps matching TRBD1 (5 bases). The CDR3 sequence is 14 residues long. Deletions cut 3 bases from V and 0 bases from J, with 9 bases between. CDR1 and CDR2 from the germline V gene are SGHTA and FQGNSA. CDR3 bases: TGTGCCAGCAGCTTTGATGGGGCCTCCTACGAGCAGTACTTC. Its protein product is CASSFDGASYEQYF.

The gene calls are TRBV6-1 and TRBJ2-7; 7 nucleotides align to TRBD2. The CDR3 totals 15 residues. From germline, CDR1 is MNHNS and CDR2 SASEGT. Unmatched junction bases numbered 14, after V lost 7 bases and J lost 5 bases. CDR3: CASTAGGAGVDEQYF. In DNA, the CDR3 is TGTGCCAGCACCGCCGGGGGTGCGGGAGTCGACGAGCAGTACTTC.

Comment on this clone: This sample also contains other DNA sequences that code for the same CDR3. The chain combines TRBV18 with TRBJ2-1; D gene unclear. Germline V gives CDR1 KGHSH, CDR2 LQKENI. The length of the CDR3 is 11 residues. Trimming stripped 2 bases from V and 6 bases from J, with 2 bases between. The DNA of the CDR3 is TGTGCCAGCTCACCAAGCAATGAGCAGTTCTTC. The encoded protein is CASSPSNEQFF.

The chain employs TRBV4-1 and TRBJ2-1; possibly TRBD1 for D (5 bases). The V gene lost 5 bases and the J gene lost 2 bases, with 7 bases spanning the gap. The CDR3 is 13 amino acids. Germline assignment: CDR1 MGHRA and CDR2 YSYEKL. This CDR3 is CASSTGTYNEQFF. The CDR3 nucleotides are TGCGCCAGCAGCACAGGTACCTACAATGAGCAGTTCTTC.

The gene calls are TRBV5-1 and TRBJ2-1, with unresolved D. The CDR3 covers 13 residues. Germline lookup yields CDR1 SGHRS and CDR2 YFSETQ. Trimming removed 0 bases from V and 5 bases from J, with 6 bases in between. CDR3 sequence reads: CASSLGLHNEQFF. The CDR3 coding sequence is TGCGCCAGCAGCTTGGGACTTCACAATGAGCAGTTCTTC. The full variable domain, its missing parts supplied by reference TRBV5-1 and TRBJ2-1, is KAGVTQTPRYLIKTRGQQVTLSCSPISGHRSVSWYQQTPGQGLQFLFEYFSETQRNKGNFPGRFSGRQFSNSRSEMNVSTLELGDSALYLCASSLGLHNEQFFGPGTRLTVL.

This chain uses TRBV13 with TRBJ2-5; D is perhaps TRBD2 (5 bases). CDR3 length equals 13 residues. CDR1 and CDR2 (germline): PRHDT, FYEKMQ (reference sequence). V lost 3 bases and J 7 bases, leaving 12 bases between the germline ends. CDR3: CASSFSGSGTQYF. CDR3 DNA sequence: TGTGCCAGCAGCTTCAGCGGTTCCGGGACCCAGTACTTC.

As DNA, the CDR3 is TGTGCCAGCAGTTTCGGACGGCGGGACACTGAAGCTTTCTTT. It yields the protein CASSFGRRDTEAFF. The chain uses TRBV7-2 and TRBJ1-1, with no clear D. CDR3 length equals 14 residues. With 6 bases removed from V and 3 bases from J, the gap between germline ends came to 14 bases. Germline CDR1 and CDR2: SGHTA and FQGNSA.

This chain uses TRBV18 with TRBJ1-2; D may be TRBD1 (5 bases). Trimming shortened V by 1 base and J by 6 bases, and 9 bases separated the two germline ends. Germline assignment: CDR1 KGHSH and CDR2 LQKENI. The CDR3 extends over 13 amino acids. The CDR3 spells CASSPRGMDGYTF. The DNA of the CDR3 is TGTGCCAGCTCACCACGGGGCATGGATGGCTACACCTTC. The entire variable domain, with the rest obtained from reference TRBV18 and TRBJ1-2, is as follows: NAGVMQNPRHLVRRRGQEARLRCSPMKGHSHVYWYRQLPEEGLKFMVYLQKENIIDESGMPKERFSAEFPKEGPSILRIQQVVRGDSAAYFCASSPRGMDGYTFGSGTRLTVV.

This clone was detected only once. V is TRBV25-1 and J is TRBJ2-1; TRBD2 agrees at 8 bases. Germline CDR1 is MGHDK and CDR2 is SYGVNS. Losses at the gene ends were 2 bases for V and 14 bases for J; bases not matched to a gene: 5. The CDR3 covers 12 residues. Written as DNA, the CDR3 is TGTGCCAGCAGTGAAGGGGCGGGGGGAGAGTTCTTC. It yields the protein CASSEGAGGEFF.

The chain combines TRBV5-4 with TRBJ2-6; the match to TRBD1 covers 9 bases. Germline CDR1 reads SGHNT; CDR2 reads YYREEE (reference sequence). The CDR3 loop spans 17 amino acids. V trimming: 6 bases; J trimming: 0 bases; junction bases outside the gene matches: 7. The chain's CDR3 is CASTRDRVRSGANVLTF. CDR3 sequence (DNA): TGTGCCAGCACCCGGGACAGGGTACGCTCTGGGGCCAACGTCCTGACTTTC.

This chain links TRBV16 with TRBJ1-5; D call uncertain. CDR1 and CDR2 from the germline V gene are KGHSY and FQNENV. This CDR3 is built from 15 residues. V gave up 0 bases and J gave up 5 bases, with 11 bases separating them. The CDR3 DNA follows: TGTGCCAGCAGCCAATCCGTGACTCGCGATCAGCCCCAGCATTTT. This translates into CASSQSVTRDQPQHF.

This sequence joins TRBV6-1 and TRBJ2-6; no definite D call. With 1 base removed from V and 9 bases from J, the gap between germline ends came to 10 bases. The CDR3 consists of 14 residues. Germline loops: CDR1 MNHNS, CDR2 SASEGT. Written as DNA, the CDR3 is TGTGCCAGCAGTGAAGTAGGCAGCCTCAACGTCCTGACTTTC. Translated: CASSEVGSLNVLTF.

The J gene is TRBJ1-1, the V gene TRBV25-1; tentatively, D is TRBD1 (6 bases). The CDR3 has 14 residues. The germline CDR1 and CDR2 sequences are MGHDK and SYGVNS. Trimming left V 1 base short and J 5 bases short, with 11 bases between. The CDR3 DNA is TGTGCCAGCAGTGAATCGGGGGGCCGGACTGAAGCTTTCTTT. It yields the protein CASSESGGRTEAFF.

CDR3 region: CASRKGGAVQETQYF. The CDR3 region has the DNA TGTGCCAGCAGGAAGGGGGGGGCAGTTCAAGAGACCCAGTACTTC. The genes are TRBV2 and TRBJ2-5, with D possibly being TRBD2 (7 bases). Germline V lookup: CDR1 SNHLY, CDR2 FYNNEI. Trimming left V 6 bases short and J 2 bases short, with 16 bases between. This CDR3 has 15 residues.

The chain carries TRBV30 and TRBJ1-4; D not certain. V lost 2 bases to trimming and J lost 8 bases, with 15 bases between them. Germline CDR1 reads GTSNPN; CDR2 reads SVGIG (reference sequence). This CDR3 is built from 14 residues. CDR3 DNA sequence: TGTGCCTGGAGTAAGGAGGCCGGAGGGGAAAAACTGTTTTTT. This codes for CAWSKEAGGEKLFF.

This chain connects TRBV11-2 to TRBJ2-3, with D perhaps TRBD1 (5 bases). The CDR3 is 15 amino acids. V dropped 6 bases and J dropped 5 bases, with 18 bases sitting between them. CDR1 SGHAT and CDR2 FQNNGV come from the germline V gene. The CDR3 DNA sequence: TGTGCCAGCAGGCCCTATAGGGGTCTCGGAGATACGCAGTATTTT. It encodes CASRPYRGLGDTQYF.

This clone has a single count. The chain uses TRBV5-4 and TRBJ2-3; 8 nucleotides match TRBD2. The ends lost 1 base at V and 3 bases at J; junction bases unmatched: 7. CDR1 SGHNT and CDR2 YYREEE come from the germline V gene (reference sequence). The CDR3 totals 16 residues. The CDR3 protein is CASSLTSGSGTDTQYF. In DNA form, the CDR3 reads TGTGCCAGCAGCTTGACAAGCGGGAGTGGAACAGATACGCAGTATTTT.

The gene calls are TRBV9 and TRBJ2-7, with 10 bases fitting TRBD1. Germline CDR1 reads SGDLS; CDR2 reads YYNGEE. Trimming removed 4 bases from V and 5 bases from J; junction bases left unmatched: 3. This CDR3 region has 13 residues. CDR3 nucleotide sequence: TGTGCCAGCAGCCGACAGGGGGCGGACGAGCAGTACTTC. This encodes CASSRQGADEQYF.

This clone came up once. The chain recombines TRBV25-1 with TRBJ2-5; tentative D call: TRBD2 (6 bases). The length of the CDR3 is 14 residues. V gave up 6 bases and J gave up 2 bases, with 13 bases separating them. The germline V gene encodes CDR1 MGHDK and CDR2 SYGVNS. CDR3 sequence reads: CASSRDFEQETQYF. The DNA for the CDR3 is TGTGCCAGCAGCCGGGACTTCGAGCAAGAGACCCAGTACTTC.

This chain connects TRBV6-6 to TRBJ1-6; D is undetermined. This CDR3 is built from 15 residues. Trimming stripped 2 bases from V and 0 bases from J, with 5 bases between. Germline CDR1 MNHNY, CDR2 SVGAGI (reference sequence). For the CDR3, the DNA is TGTGCCAGCAGTTACCGGAGCTCCTATAATTCACCCCTCCACTTT. Its translation: CASSYRSSYNSPLHF.

CDR3 nucleotide sequence: TGTGCCTGGAGTGACCCAGCGGGAGTCTACGAGCAGTACTTC. It encodes CAWSDPAGVYEQYF. The chain links TRBV30 to TRBJ2-7, with TRBD2 matching over 8 bases. The CDR3 has 14 residues. The V segment lost 1 base and the J segment 3 bases; nucleotides outside the gene matches: 5. The germline gives CDR1 GTSNPN, CDR2 SVGIG (reference sequence).

The chain combines TRBV5-1 with TRBJ2-1; 7 bases map to TRBD2. J gave up 0 bases and V 0 bases, and 3 bases lay outside the gene matches. This CDR3 region has 16 residues. Germline-derived CDR1 and CDR2 are SGHRS and YFSETQ. CDR3 in DNA: TGCGCCAGCAGCTTGGCCCCTAGCGGCTCCTACAATGAGCAGTTCTTC. Its protein is CASSLAPSGSYNEQFF. The full variable domain, its missing parts supplied by reference TRBV5-1 and TRBJ2-1, is KAGVTQTPRYLIKTRGQQVTLSCSPISGHRSVSWYQQTPGQGLQFLFEYFSETQRNKGNFPGRFSGRQFSNSRSEMNVSTLELGDSALYLCASSLAPSGSYNEQFFGPGTRLTVL.

This chain joins TRBV20-1 and TRBJ1-2; D unresolved. CDR1 DFQATT and CDR2 SNEGSKA come from the germline V gene (reference sequence). The CDR3 consists of 10 residues. V was shortened by 0 bases and J by 7 bases, with 3 bases between the two germline ends. The CDR3 nucleotides read TGCAGTGCTAGAGAAGGTGGCTACACCTTC. It yields the protein CSAREGGYTF.

The J gene is TRBJ2-7, the V gene TRBV11-1; TRBD2 is a possible D gene (5 bases). The V end was cut by 2 bases, the J end by 6 bases, with 11 bases between. Germline-derived CDR1 and CDR2 are SGHAT and FQDESV (reference sequence). The CDR3 spans 13 residues. The CDR3 region is CASSLRNRGEQYF. CDR3 nucleotide sequence: TGTGCCAGCAGCTTACGAAACCGGGGCGAGCAGTACTTC.